The 17 T cell receptor beta chains below come from one sample, sequenced in a study of regulatory T cells in long-lasting Graves disease. Time point defined: persistent/refractory GD, antithyroid drugs over 5 years with positive TRAb. Extracted PBMC RNA gave rise to the TCR library. Arm-PCR of CDR3 regions and iRepertoire HTBI primers were the basis on which TCR beta libraries were built. MiXCR was run by TCRdb on the multiplex PCR reads, yielding one entry per CDR3 protein. The table records approximately 360,000 distinct CDR3 sequences, roughly 24% of them present only once. This material consisted of peripheral blood mononuclear cells (PBMCs), taken when the disease was refractory, from a patient treated with antithyroid drugs. The receptors were gathered from a woman in her 40s with Graves disease.

This clonotype occurred many times. The V gene is TRBV30, the J gene TRBJ1-2, with a weak D call TRBD1 (6 bases). CDR3 length: 11 amino acids. Germline V gene data show CDR1 as GTSNPN and CDR2 as SVGIG (reference sequence). Between the trimmed V and J ends, which lost 4 bases and 10 bases, there was a span of 13 bases. The CDR3 DNA follows: TGTGCCTGGAAAGCAGGGGTAGCCTACACCTTC. Translated: CAWKAGVAYTF.

Note on this clonotype: Mismatch with germline at one junction end may stem from a read error. The chain employs TRBV20-1 and TRBJ2-2; tentatively, D is TRBD2 (6 bases). This CDR3 has 13 residues. The germline V gene encodes CDR1 DFQATT and CDR2 SNEGSKA (reference sequence). CDR3 bases: TGCGGTGCCAACGGACTAACAAACGGGGAGCTGTTTTTT. This codes for CGANGLTNGELFF.

The chain carries TRBV4-1 and TRBJ1-1; TRBD1 is a possible D gene (5 bases). Germline values: CDR1 MGHRA, CDR2 YSYEKL. Trimming left V 2 bases short and J 4 bases short, with 17 bases between. The CDR3 has 16 amino acids. CDR3 residues: CASSQPDHRQFTEAFF. The CDR3 DNA reads TGCGCCAGCAGCCAACCTGACCATAGACAGTTCACTGAAGCTTTCTTT.

This clonotype was seen more than once but under ten times. The chain uses TRBV15 and TRBJ1-5; TRBD1 matches 8 bases. Germline-derived CDR1 and CDR2 are LNHNV and YYDKDF (reference sequence). This CDR3 region has 12 residues. V was pared by 6 bases and J by 7 bases, with 2 bases of the junction left unmatched. The CDR3 loop is CATSTGGQPQHF. The CDR3, as DNA: TGTGCCACCAGTACAGGGGGGCAGCCCCAGCATTTT.

This clonotype was picked up many times. J is TRBJ1-5 and V is TRBV27, with 8 bases identical to TRBD1. J lost 7 bases, V lost 2 bases, and 7 bases had no gene match. Germline V lookup: CDR1 MNHEY, CDR2 SMNVEV (reference sequence). This CDR3 has 15 residues. CDR3 residues: CASSLRTGINQPQHF. CDR3 DNA sequence: TGTGCCAGCAGTTTAAGGACAGGGATTAACCAGCCCCAGCATTTT.

The V call is TRBV6-9, the J call TRBJ1-2; D not resolved. V lost 3 bases, J lost 4 bases, and 9 bases lay in between. The CDR3 is 13 residues long. CDR1 is MNHGY and CDR2 is SVAAGI in the germline V gene. CDR3 protein: CASSYPGSYGYTF. The CDR3 nucleotides read TGTGCCAGCAGTTACCCCGGAAGCTATGGCTACACCTTC.

V gene TRBV3-1 combines with J gene TRBJ1-5, with D possibly being TRBD1 (6 bases). V lost 2 bases and J lost 9, with 23 bases in between. CDR1 and CDR2 (germline): LGHDT, YNNKEL (reference sequence). The CDR3 consists of 17 residues. This CDR3 is CASSQPEDSLGERPQHF. For the CDR3, the DNA is TGTGCCAGCAGCCAACCAGAGGACAGCCTAGGGGAGCGGCCCCAGCATTTT.

This clonotype was recorded a few times. The chain couples TRBV28 to TRBJ2-1; D ambiguous. Germline CDR1 is MDHEN and CDR2 is SYDVKM. The CDR3 runs 14 residues. V lost 3 bases to trimming and J lost 4 bases, with 10 bases between them. The CDR3 here is CASSFRVDYNEQFF. For the CDR3, the DNA is TGTGCCAGCAGTTTTCGGGTGGATTACAATGAGCAGTTCTTC.

This sequence joins TRBV11-2 and TRBJ2-1; the D gene is possibly TRBD2 (5 bases). The CDR3 is 14 amino acids. V was cut by 3 bases and J by 3 bases, with 9 bases left in between. Germline assignment: CDR1 SGHAT and CDR2 FQNNGV. The CDR3: CASSFVEGYNEQFF. For the CDR3, the DNA is TGTGCCAGCAGCTTCGTAGAGGGCTACAATGAGCAGTTCTTC. Supplemented by reference TRBV11-2 and TRBJ2-1, the full variable domain reads EAGVAQSPRYKIIEKRQSVAFWCNPISGHATLYWYQQILGQGPKLLIQFQNNGVVDDSQLPKDRFSAERLKGVDSTLKIQPAKLEDSAVYLCASSFVEGYNEQFFGPGTRLTVL.

This clonotype was counted a few times. The chain combines TRBV7-3 with TRBJ1-2; the D gene is possibly TRBD1 (6 bases). CDR3 length: 13 amino acids. The germline gives CDR1 SGHTA, CDR2 FQGTGA. Trimming left V 2 bases short and J 8 bases short, with 12 bases between. This CDR3 reads CASSLDPGVGYTF. For the CDR3, the DNA is TGTGCCAGCAGCTTAGACCCAGGGGTCGGCTACACCTTC.

This clonotype was seen a handful of times. The J gene is TRBJ2-7, the V gene TRBV6-1, with 9 positions matching TRBD1. The V and J ends lost 5 bases and 0 bases, in that order; junction bases with no gene match: 8. Germline lookup yields CDR1 MNHNS and CDR2 SASEGT. The CDR3 sequence is 16 residues long. Here the CDR3 DNA reads TGTGCCAGCAGTTATCCCGGGACAGGGAACTCCTACGAGCAGTACTTC. Protein: CASSYPGTGNSYEQYF.

This clonotype occurred many times. The chain links TRBV2 to TRBJ1-1; D uncertain. V lost 7 bases and J 2 bases, leaving 11 bases between the germline ends. CDR1 is SNHLY and CDR2 is FYNNEI in the germline V gene. The CDR3 runs to 13 residues. CDR3 sequence reads: CASTMDYNTEAFF. CDR3 in DNA: TGTGCCAGCACGATGGATTATAACACTGAAGCTTTCTTT.

Turning to this clonotype: A much larger clonotype is one base distant, so this may be a read error. V is TRBV7-8 and J is TRBJ1-5; D not certain. V lost 6 bases and J 1 base, leaving 13 bases between the germline ends. Germline lookup yields CDR1 SGHVS and CDR2 FQNEAQ. There are 15 residues in the CDR3. DNA for the CDR3: TGTGCCAGCAGACCCACTTTAACAAGCAATCAGCCCCAGCATTTT. This translates into CASRPTLTSNQPQHF.

This clonotype was seen at least ten times. The chain combines TRBV6-9 with TRBJ1-1; D gene uncertain. Trimming took off 3 bases at V and 7 bases at J, with 9 bases between the two ends. This CDR3 comprises 12 residues. Germline CDR1 is MNHGY and CDR2 is SVAAGI. As DNA, the CDR3 is TGTGCCAGCAGTTACGGCGCTGGTGAAGCTTTCTTT. Its translation: CASSYGAGEAFF.

This clonotype was seen repeatedly, ten times or more. V is TRBV11-2 and J is TRBJ2-7, with 11 bases that match TRBD2. This CDR3 is 16 amino acids long. CDR1 is SGHAT, CDR2 FQNNGV, per germline. V was clipped by 1 base and J by 3 bases; unmatched bases: 5. The CDR3 here is CASSLAQLAGVYEQYF. The CDR3 region has the DNA TGTGCCAGCAGCTTAGCCCAACTAGCGGGAGTCTACGAGCAGTACTTC.

This chain links TRBV7-9 with TRBJ1-3, with unresolved D. Germline CDR1 reads SEHNR; CDR2 reads FQNEAQ (reference sequence). The germline V and J ends were trimmed by 6 bases and 0 bases, with 18 bases remaining between them. CDR3 size: 17 residues. The CDR3 DNA reads as TGTGCCAGCAGAGCAACGTTGAGGCAACCCTCTGGAAACACCATATATTTT. This encodes CASRATLRQPSGNTIYF.

The CDR3 sequence: CASSRPTGVGNTIYF. For the CDR3, the DNA is TGTGCCAGCAGTCGCCCGACAGGGGTTGGAAACACCATATATTTT. The rearrangement joins TRBV2 to TRBJ1-3; 8 bases line up with TRBD1. The trim removed 5 bases at V and 3 bases at J, leaving 6 bases unmatched. CDR1 and CDR2 from the germline V gene are SNHLY and FYNNEI. The CDR3 is made up of 15 amino acids.